This section outlines one T cell receptor (beta chain) sequence together with its context. The antigen remains unidentified. TCRdb's copy holds only in-frame clones and misses some; the assay was immunoSEQ multiplex PCR. The sample lists about 2,100,000 clones, just over 90% seen once, with roughly 1.7% in the top ten. The data were obtained in a study of shared clonotypes between healthy human individuals. Whole-study findings and limits: Among a few donors, about 5% of naive CD4 clonotypes were found in common. Generally, estimated richness proved larger in naive subsets than it did in memory subsets.

The germline V gene has CDR1 SGHVS and CDR2 FQNEAQ. This CDR3 comprises 15 residues. Germline trimming cut 5 bases from V and 2 bases from J; bases unmatched to any gene: 5. CD8 cells classed as naive were CD45RO-negative and positively selected for CCR7, excluding terminally differentiated effector memory CD45RA+ cells. Every contributor of samples was a Caucasian grown-up residing in Nashville, Tennessee. Input material: naive CD8+ T cells from PBMCs. This receptor was obtained from a man aged 18 to 29 in good health. Some clones in this sample may be carry-over from other donors' samples. This chain connects TRBV7-8 to TRBJ2-3, with TRBD1 matching over 9 bases. The CDR3: CASSPRDRVTDTQYF. The DNA for the CDR3 is TGTGCCAGCAGCCCCCGGGACAGGGTCACAGATACGCAGTATTTT.